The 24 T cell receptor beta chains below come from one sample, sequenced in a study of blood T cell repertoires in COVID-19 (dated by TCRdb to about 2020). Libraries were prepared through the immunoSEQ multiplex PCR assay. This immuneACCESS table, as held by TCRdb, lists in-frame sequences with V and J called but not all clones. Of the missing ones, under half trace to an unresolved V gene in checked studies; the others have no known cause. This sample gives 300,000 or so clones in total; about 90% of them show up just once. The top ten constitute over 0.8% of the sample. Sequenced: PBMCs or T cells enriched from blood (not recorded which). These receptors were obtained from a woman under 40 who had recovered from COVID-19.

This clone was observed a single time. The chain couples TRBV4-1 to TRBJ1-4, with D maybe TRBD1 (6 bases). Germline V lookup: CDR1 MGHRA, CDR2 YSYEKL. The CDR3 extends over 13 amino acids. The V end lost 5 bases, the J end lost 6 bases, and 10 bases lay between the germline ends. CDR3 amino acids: CASSSRQDEKLFF. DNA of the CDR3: TGCGCCAGCAGCAGCCGACAGGATGAAAAACTGTTTTTT.

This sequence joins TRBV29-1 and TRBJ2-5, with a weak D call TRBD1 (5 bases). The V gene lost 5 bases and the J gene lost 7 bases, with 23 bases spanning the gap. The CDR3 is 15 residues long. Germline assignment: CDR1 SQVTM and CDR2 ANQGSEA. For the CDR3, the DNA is TGCAGCGTTTATCAGGGAATCGGTACCAAGGTGACCCAGTACTTC. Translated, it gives CSVYQGIGTKVTQYF.

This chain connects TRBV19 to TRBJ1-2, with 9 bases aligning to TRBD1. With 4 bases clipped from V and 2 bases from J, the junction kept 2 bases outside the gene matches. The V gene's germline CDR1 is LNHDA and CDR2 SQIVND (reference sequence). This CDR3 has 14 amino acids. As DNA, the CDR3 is TGTGCCAGTAGTACAGACAGGGGGAACTATGGCTACACCTTC. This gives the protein CASSTDRGNYGYTF. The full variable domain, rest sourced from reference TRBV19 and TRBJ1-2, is DGGITQSPKYLFRKEGQNVTLSCEQNLNHDAMYWYRQDPGQGLRLIYYSQIVNDFQKGDIAEGYSVSREKKESFPLTVTSAQKNPTAFYLCASSTDRGNYGYTFGSGTRLTVV.

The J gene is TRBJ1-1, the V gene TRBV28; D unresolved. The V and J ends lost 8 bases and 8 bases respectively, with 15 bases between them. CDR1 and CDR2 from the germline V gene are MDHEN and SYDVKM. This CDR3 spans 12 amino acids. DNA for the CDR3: TGTGCCAGCGGAGCGTTAGGGAGCGAAGCTTTCTTT. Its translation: CASGALGSEAFF.

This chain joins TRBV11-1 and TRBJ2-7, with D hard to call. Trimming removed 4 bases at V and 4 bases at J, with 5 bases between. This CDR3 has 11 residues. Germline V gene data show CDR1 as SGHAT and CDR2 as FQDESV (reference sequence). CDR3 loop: CASSSDYEQYF. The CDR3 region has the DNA TGTGCCAGCAGCTCAGATTACGAGCAGTACTTC. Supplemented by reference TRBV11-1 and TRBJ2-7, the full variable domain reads EAEVAQSPRYKITEKSQAVAFWCDPISGHATLYWYRQILGQGPELLVQFQDESVVDDSQLPKDRFSAERLKGVDSTLKIQPAELGDSAMYLCASSSDYEQYFGPGTRLTVT.

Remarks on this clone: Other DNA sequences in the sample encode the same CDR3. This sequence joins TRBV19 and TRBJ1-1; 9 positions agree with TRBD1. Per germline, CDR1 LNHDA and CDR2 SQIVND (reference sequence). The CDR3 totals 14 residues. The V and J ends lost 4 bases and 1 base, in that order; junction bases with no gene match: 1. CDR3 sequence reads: CASSKGQGNTEAFF. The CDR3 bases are TGTGCCAGTAGTAAGGGACAGGGGAACACTGAAGCTTTCTTT.

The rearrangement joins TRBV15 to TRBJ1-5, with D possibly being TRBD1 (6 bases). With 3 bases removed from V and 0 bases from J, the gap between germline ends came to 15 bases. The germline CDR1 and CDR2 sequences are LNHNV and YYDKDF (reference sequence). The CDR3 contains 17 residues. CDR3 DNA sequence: TGTGCCACCAGCAGCGATCGGGACACCTATAGCAATCAGCCCCAGCATTTT. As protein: CATSSDRDTYSNQPQHF.

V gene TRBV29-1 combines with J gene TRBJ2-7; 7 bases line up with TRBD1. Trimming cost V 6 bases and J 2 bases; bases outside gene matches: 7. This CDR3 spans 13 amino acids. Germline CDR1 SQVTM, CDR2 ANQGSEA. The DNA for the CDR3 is TGCAGCGTAGCAAGCGGACAGGCCTACGAGCAGTACTTC. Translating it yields CSVASGQAYEQYF.

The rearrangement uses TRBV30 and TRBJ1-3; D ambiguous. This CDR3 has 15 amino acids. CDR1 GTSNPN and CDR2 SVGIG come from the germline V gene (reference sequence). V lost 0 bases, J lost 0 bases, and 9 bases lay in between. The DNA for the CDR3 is TGTGCCTGGAGTGTCCGGGATCACTCTGGAAACACCATATATTTT. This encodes CAWSVRDHSGNTIYF.

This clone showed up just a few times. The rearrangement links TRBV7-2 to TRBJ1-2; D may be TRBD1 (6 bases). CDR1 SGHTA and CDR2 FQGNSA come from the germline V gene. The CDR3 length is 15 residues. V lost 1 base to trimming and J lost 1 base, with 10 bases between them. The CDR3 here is CASSLDGTSNYGYTF. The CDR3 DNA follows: TGTGCCAGCAGCTTAGACGGGACAAGTAACTATGGCTACACCTTC.

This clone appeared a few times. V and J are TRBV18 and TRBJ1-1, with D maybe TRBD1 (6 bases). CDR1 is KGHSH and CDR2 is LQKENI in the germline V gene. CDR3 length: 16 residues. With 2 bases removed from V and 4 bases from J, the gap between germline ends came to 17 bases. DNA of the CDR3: TGTGCCAGCTCACCAAGCACAGGGTGGGTCGGCACTGAAGCTTTCTTT. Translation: CASSPSTGWVGTEAFF.

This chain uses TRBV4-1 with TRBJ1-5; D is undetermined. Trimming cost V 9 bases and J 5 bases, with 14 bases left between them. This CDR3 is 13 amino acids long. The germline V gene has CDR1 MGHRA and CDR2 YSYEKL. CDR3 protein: CASSTETYQPQHF. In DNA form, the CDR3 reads TGCGCCAGTTCCACAGAGACGTATCAGCCCCAGCATTTT.

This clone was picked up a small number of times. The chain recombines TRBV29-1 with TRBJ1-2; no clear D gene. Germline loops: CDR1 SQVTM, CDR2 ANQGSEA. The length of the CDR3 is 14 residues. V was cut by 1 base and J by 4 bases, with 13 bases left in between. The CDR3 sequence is CSVEGPTAAYGYTF. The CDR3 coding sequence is TGCAGCGTTGAAGGCCCCACAGCAGCCTATGGCTACACCTTC.

The CDR3 reads CASSPSLSSGYYEQYF. CDR3 in DNA: TGTGCCAGTAGTCCAAGCTTGAGTAGCGGCTACTACGAGCAGTACTTC. This chain uses TRBV19 with TRBJ2-7; D may be TRBD2 (6 bases). The CDR3 loop spans 16 amino acids. The germline V and J ends were trimmed by 5 bases and 3 bases, with 20 bases remaining between them. Looked up from germline, CDR1 is LNHDA and CDR2 is SQIVND (reference sequence).

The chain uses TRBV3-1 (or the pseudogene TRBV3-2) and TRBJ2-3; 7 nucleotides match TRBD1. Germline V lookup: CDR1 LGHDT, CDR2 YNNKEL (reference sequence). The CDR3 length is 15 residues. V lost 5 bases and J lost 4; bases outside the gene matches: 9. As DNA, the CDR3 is TGTGCCAGCAGCGGAGACAGGGTTTATGCAGATACGCAGTATTTT. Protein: CASSGDRVYADTQYF.

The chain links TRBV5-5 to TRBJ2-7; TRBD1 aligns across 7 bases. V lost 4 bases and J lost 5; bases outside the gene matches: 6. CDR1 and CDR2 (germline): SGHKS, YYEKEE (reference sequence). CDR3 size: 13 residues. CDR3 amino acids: CASSNGQVHEQYF. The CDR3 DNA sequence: TGTGCCAGCAGCAACGGACAGGTCCACGAGCAGTACTTC.

In DNA, the CDR3 is TGTGCCAGCAGCCGTCCGGGGGAAACCTACAATGAGCAGTTCTTC. This encodes CASSRPGETYNEQFF. The chain couples TRBV5-4 to TRBJ2-1; the D gene is possibly TRBD2 (6 bases). CDR3 size: 15 residues. Trimming left V 4 bases short and J 2 bases short, with 13 bases between. CDR1 is SGHNT and CDR2 is YYREEE in the germline V gene (reference sequence). Full variable domain (missing parts from reference TRBV5-4 and TRBJ2-1): ETGVTQSPTHLIKTRGQQVTLRCSSQSGHNTVSWYQQALGQGPQFIFQYYREEENGRGNFPPRFSGLQFPNYSSELNVNALELDDSALYLCASSRPGETYNEQFFGPGTRLTVL.

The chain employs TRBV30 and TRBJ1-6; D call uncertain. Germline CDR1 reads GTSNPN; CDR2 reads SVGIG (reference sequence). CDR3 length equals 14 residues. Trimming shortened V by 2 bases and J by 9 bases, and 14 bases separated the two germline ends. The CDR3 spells CAWSKGAAGSPLHF. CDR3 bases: TGTGCCTGGAGTAAGGGAGCGGCGGGTTCACCCCTCCACTTT.

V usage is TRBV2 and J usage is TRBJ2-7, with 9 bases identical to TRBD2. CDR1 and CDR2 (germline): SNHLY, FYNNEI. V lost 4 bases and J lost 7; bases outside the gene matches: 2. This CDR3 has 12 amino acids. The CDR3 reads CASSASGGEQYF. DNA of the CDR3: TGTGCCAGCAGTGCCAGCGGGGGGGAGCAGTACTTC.

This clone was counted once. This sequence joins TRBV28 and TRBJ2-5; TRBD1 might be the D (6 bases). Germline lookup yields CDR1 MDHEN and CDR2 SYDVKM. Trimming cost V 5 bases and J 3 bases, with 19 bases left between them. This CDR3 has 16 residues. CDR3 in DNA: TGTGCCAGCAGTGGACAGACCGGGACAAAAAAAGAGACCCAGTACTTC. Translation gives CASSGQTGTKKETQYF.

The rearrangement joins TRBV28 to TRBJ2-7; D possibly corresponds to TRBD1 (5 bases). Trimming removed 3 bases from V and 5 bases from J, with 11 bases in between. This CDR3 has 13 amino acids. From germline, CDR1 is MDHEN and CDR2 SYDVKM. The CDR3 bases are TGTGCCAGCAGTTTTAGGCTGGACAACGAGCAGTACTTC. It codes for CASSFRLDNEQYF.

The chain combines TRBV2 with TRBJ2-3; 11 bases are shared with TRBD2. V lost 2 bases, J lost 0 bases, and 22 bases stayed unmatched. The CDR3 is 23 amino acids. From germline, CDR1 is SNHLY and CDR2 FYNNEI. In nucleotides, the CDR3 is TGTGCCAGCAGTGAACTTTTAGGGATGCCTAGCGGGGGGACCTTTACTAGCACAGATACGCAGTATTTT. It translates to CASSELLGMPSGGTFTSTDTQYF.

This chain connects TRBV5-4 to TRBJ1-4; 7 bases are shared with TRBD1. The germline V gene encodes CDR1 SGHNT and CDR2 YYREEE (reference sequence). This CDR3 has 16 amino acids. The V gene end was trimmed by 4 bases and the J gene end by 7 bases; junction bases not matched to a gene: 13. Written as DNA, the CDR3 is TGTGCCAGCAGCCCAGGGACAGCTAACCGGATTGAAAAACTGTTTTTT. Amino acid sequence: CASSPGTANRIEKLFF.

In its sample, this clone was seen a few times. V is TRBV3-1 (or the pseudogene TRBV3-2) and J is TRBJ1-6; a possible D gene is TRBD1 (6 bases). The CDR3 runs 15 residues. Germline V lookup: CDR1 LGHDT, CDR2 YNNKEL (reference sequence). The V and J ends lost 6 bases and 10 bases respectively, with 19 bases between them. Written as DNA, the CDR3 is TGTGCCAGCAGTCTGTCCCAGGGGAATGGATCACCCCTCCACTTT. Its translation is CASSLSQGNGSPLHF.